Detailed here is one TCR beta chain. The data derive from a study of blood T cells in healthy people across ages. A second roughly 6 to 12 cycle PCR used barcoded and J-beta primers. TCRdb passed the 5' RACE reads through MiXCR, listing each CDR3 protein once. Among some 1.4 million distinct CDR3 sequences listed, about 40% were seen once. No fewer than 7 million PBMCs went into each sample. This clonotype was obtained from a woman younger than 30 in good health. Specimen: blood.

CDR3 coding DNA: TGTGCCAGCAGCTTAGCTGGCCGCGGGGCCTCCTACGAGCAGTACTTC. Amino acid sequence: CASSLAGRGASYEQYF. This chain joins TRBV7-2 and TRBJ2-7; perhaps TRBD2 as D (6 bases). In germline, CDR1 is SGHTA, CDR2 FQGNSA. Trimming shortened V by 0 bases and J by 0 bases, and 12 bases separated the two germline ends. The CDR3 consists of 16 residues.